This TCR beta chain was recovered during a study of T cells in tumors after PD-1 blockade. About the research overall: Each patient got pembrolizumab 200 mg every 3 weeks or cemiplimab 350 mg every 2 weeks. A subset received ongoing vismodegib 150 mg daily alongside anti-PD-1 therapy. Regarding the study as a whole: Roughly 42% of tumor TCR clonotypes were also found in blood.

Assay used: immunoSEQ multiplex PCR; TCRdb lists only in-frame clones, some missing. The table lists tens of thousands of clones, 80% of them singletons. V gave up 1 base and J gave up 0 bases, with 10 bases separating them. There are 17 residues in the CDR3. Germline loops: CDR1 SGHNT, CDR2 YENEEA. Details on this clone: Its antigen is undetermined.

The TCR sequence derives from a human donor with basal cell carcinoma. The chain has TRBV11-3 and TRBJ2-6, with D perhaps matching TRBD1 or TRBD2 (5 bases each). Specimen: PBMCs, collected before anti-PD-1 treatment. The CDR3 loop reads CASSLVSGTSGANVLTF. The CDR3 bases are TGTGCCAGCAGCTTAGTTTCAGGGACCTCTGGGGCCAACGTCCTGACTTTC.